One and the same sample provided the 12 T cell receptor beta chains below, sequenced in a study of identical twins. TCRdb used MiXCR to reprocess the 5' RACE reads, holding one entry per CDR3 protein. This sample has 510,000 or so distinct CDR3 sequences, with roughly 15% found just once. The data also belong to a second study, concerning yellow fever vaccine responses in identical twins.

Sequenced: CD4+ T cells sorted from blood. The receptors come from a young woman in good health.

CDR3 amino acids: CASSLAYTGKETQYF. CDR3 DNA: TGTGCCAGCAGCTTAGCTTATACAGGGAAGGAGACCCAGTACTTC. This chain joins TRBV7-8 and TRBJ2-5; D is possibly TRBD1 (6 bases). V was shortened by 0 bases and J by 5 bases, with 13 bases between the two germline ends. The CDR3 is made up of 15 amino acids. Germline lookup yields CDR1 SGHVS and CDR2 FQNEAQ.

This clonotype was observed a few times. The chain links TRBV7-6 to TRBJ2-5; TRBD2 is a possible D gene (5 bases). Trimming took off 0 bases at V and 3 bases at J, with 14 bases between the two ends. CDR3 length: 16 amino acids. Germline CDR1 SGHVS, CDR2 FNYEAQ. CDR3 coding DNA: TGTGCCAGCAGCTTAGCATATCTATCGGAGGAAGAGACCCAGTACTTC. Encoded protein: CASSLAYLSEEETQYF. The complete variable domain, with remaining parts taken from reference TRBV7-6 and TRBJ2-5, reads GAGVSQSPRYKVTKRGQDVALRCDPISGHVSLYWYRQALGQGPEFLTYFNYEAQQDKSGLPNDRFSAERPEGSISTLTIQRTEQRDSAMYRCASSLAYLSEEETQYFGPGTRLLVL.

This clonotype occurred a few times. The V call is TRBV28, the J call TRBJ2-2, with a tentative D call TRBD1 (6 bases). The CDR3 is made up of 18 amino acids. In germline, CDR1 is MDHEN, CDR2 SYDVKM. The V and J ends lost 0 bases and 1 base respectively, with 15 bases between them. DNA of the CDR3: TGTGCCAGCAGTTTATGGGGGGCCGGGACGCAGAACACCGGGGAGCTGTTTTTT. This sequence encodes CASSLWGAGTQNTGELFF.

This clonotype was seen a handful of times. The chain uses TRBV9 and TRBJ2-3; 10 nucleotides line up with TRBD2. The germline V gene encodes CDR1 SGDLS and CDR2 YYNGEE. The V and J ends lost 2 bases and 4 bases, in that order; junction bases with no gene match: 1. This CDR3 has 14 residues. CDR3: CASSVTSGADTQYF. In DNA, the CDR3 is TGTGCCAGCAGCGTCACTAGCGGGGCAGATACGCAGTATTTT.

This sequence joins TRBV11-2 and TRBJ2-7, with 8 nucleotides matching TRBD1. This CDR3 has 16 residues. Per germline, CDR1 SGHAT and CDR2 FQNNGV. Trimming took 7 bases from V and 5 from J; bases not matched to a gene: 16. The CDR3 protein is CASTSYGRGRFNEQYF. CDR3 DNA sequence: TGTGCCAGCACCTCCTATGGCAGGGGGCGCTTTAACGAGCAGTACTTC.

This clonotype was seen only a few times. The chain couples TRBV28 to TRBJ2-3, with D tentatively TRBD2 (5 bases). The germline V gene encodes CDR1 MDHEN and CDR2 SYDVKM. V lost 1 base and J lost 3, with 14 bases in between. The length of the CDR3 is 16 residues. The CDR3 DNA reads as TGTGCCAGCAGTTTATTGTCGGGGTGGGGAACAGATACGCAGTATTTT. Protein product: CASSLLSGWGTDTQYF.

Concerning this clonotype: A junction end diverges from the germline sequence, so it may reflect a read error. This sequence joins TRBV6-2 or TRBV6-3 and TRBJ2-1, with D hard to call. Germline V gives CDR1 MNHEY, CDR2 SVGEGT. The CDR3 has 12 residues. CDR3 sequence: CASSDSYNEQFF. Written as DNA, the CDR3 is TGTGCCAGCAGTGACTCCTACAATGAGCAGTTCTTC.

V is TRBV9 and J is TRBJ2-7; no clear D. Germline-derived CDR1 and CDR2 are SGDLS and YYNGEE. There are 13 residues in the CDR3. V gave up 0 bases and J gave up 0 bases, with 4 bases separating them. The CDR3 spells CASSVDPSYEQYF. The CDR3 bases are TGTGCCAGCAGCGTAGACCCCTCCTACGAGCAGTACTTC.

The chain combines TRBV14 with TRBJ1-2, with D tentatively TRBD1 (6 bases). The CDR3 has 14 amino acids. Germline V gene data show CDR1 as SGHDN and CDR2 as FVKESK. The germline V and J ends were trimmed by 4 bases and 6 bases, with 15 bases remaining between them. CDR3 coding DNA: TGTGCCAGCAGCCCCGGGGGGGCCCCCCATGGCTACACCTTC. Translating it yields CASSPGGAPHGYTF. Full variable domain (rest looked up from reference TRBV14 and TRBJ1-2): EAGVTQFPSHSVIEKGQTVTLRCDPISGHDNLYWYRRVMGKEIKFLLHFVKESKQDESGMPNNRFLAERTGGTYSTLKVQPAELEDSGVYFCASSPGGAPHGYTFGSGTRLTVV.

This clonotype was counted a few times. The V call is TRBV2, the J call TRBJ2-7, with 7 bases matching TRBD1. The germline V gene has CDR1 SNHLY and CDR2 FYNNEI. Germline trimming cut 6 bases from V and 2 bases from J; bases unmatched to any gene: 1. This CDR3 contains 12 residues. CDR3 nucleotides: TGTGCCAGCAGGGACAGGCCCTACGAGCAGTACGTC. It is translated as CASRDRPYEQYV.

The rearrangement joins TRBV6-5 to TRBJ2-7, with D possibly TRBD1 on 6 matching bases. The germline V gene encodes CDR1 MNHEY and CDR2 SVGAGI. CDR3 size: 14 residues. CDR3 in DNA: TGTGCCAGCAGTCACTCGACAGGAGCCTACGAGCAGTACGTC. It is translated as CASSHSTGAYEQYV.

V gene TRBV2 combines with J gene TRBJ2-5; perhaps TRBD1 as D (5 bases). There are 17 residues in the CDR3. Germline V gene lookup returns CDR1 SNHLY and CDR2 FYNNEI. The ends were cut back, 5 bases at V and 0 bases at J, with 19 bases in the middle. CDR3 sequence (DNA): TGTGCCAGCAGTAAGGAGAGCAGGGCAAAGTACCAAGAGACCCAGTACTTC. Its translation is CASSKESRAKYQETQYF.